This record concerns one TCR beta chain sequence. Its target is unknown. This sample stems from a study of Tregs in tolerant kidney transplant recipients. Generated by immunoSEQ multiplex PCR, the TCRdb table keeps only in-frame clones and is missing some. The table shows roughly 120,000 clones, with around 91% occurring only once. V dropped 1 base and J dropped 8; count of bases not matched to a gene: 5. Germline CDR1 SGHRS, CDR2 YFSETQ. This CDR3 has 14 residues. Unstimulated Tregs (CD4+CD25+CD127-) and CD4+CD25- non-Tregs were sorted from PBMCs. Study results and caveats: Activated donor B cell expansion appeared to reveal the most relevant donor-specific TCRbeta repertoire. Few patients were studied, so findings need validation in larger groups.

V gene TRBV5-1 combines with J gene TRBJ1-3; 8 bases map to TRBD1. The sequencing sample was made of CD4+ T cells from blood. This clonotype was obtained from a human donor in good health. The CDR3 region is CASSLSGGQDTIYF. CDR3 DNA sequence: TGCGCCAGCAGCTTGAGTGGGGGACAGGACACCATATATTTT.